This entry concerns a single T cell receptor beta chain. Its target is not known. An Oncomine TCR Beta short-read assay was used to sequence the DNA from cultured CD4+ T cells. Genomic DNA was isolated from cultured CD4+ T cells. A single record per CDR3 protein comes from TCRdb applying MiXCR to the PCR reads. The sample has roughly 7,300 distinct CDR3 sequences, 50% to 65% seen once; the top ten hold 30% to 35%. These data originate in a study of vaccination and CD4 T cells after COVID-19. Study-wide context: Sampling that followed vaccination took place a median around 71 days after dose two, within a range of 14 to 241.

Treatment in this sample: approximately 9-day PBMC culture with coronavirus spike peptide pools or control peptides (ViraFEST assay). With peptide pools, ViraFEST first expanded antigen-specific T cells and afterwards sequenced their TCRs. Germline lookup yields CDR1 LNHDA and CDR2 SQIVND (reference sequence). The CDR3 is 15 amino acids. Trimming shortened V by 6 bases and J by 1 base, and 15 bases separated the two germline ends. The receptor was isolated from a human donor who had recovered from COVID-19. The sequencing input was CD4+ T cells from blood, cultured in vitro. The rearrangement joins TRBV19 to TRBJ1-1, with a possible D match to TRBD1 (6 bases). The CDR3 here is CASRSSPGANTEAFF. DNA for the CDR3: TGTGCCAGTAGATCGTCGCCAGGGGCGAACACTGAAGCTTTCTTT. Full variable domain (missing parts from reference TRBV19 and TRBJ1-1): DGGITQSPKYLFRKEGQNVTLSCEQNLNHDAMYWYRQDPGQGLRLIYYSQIVNDFQKGDIAEGYSVSREKKESFPLTVTSAQKNPTAFYLCASRSSPGANTEAFFGQGTRLTVV.